A selection of T cell receptor beta chains follows, all from one sample in a study of neoadjuvant anti-PD-1 for oral cavity cancer. The method was immunoSEQ multiplex PCR; TCRdb's version includes in-frame clones alone and lacks a portion of them. This sample has about 37,000 clones, with 30% to 40% found just once. The starting material was tumor tissue, obtained after nivolumab (anti-PD-1) treatment. These receptors were taken from a person between 35 and 79 years old with oral cavity squamous cell carcinoma. The CDR3 runs from the conserved cysteine through the conserved F or W. Each record gives: V gene, J gene, CDR3 protein.

TRBV30	TRBJ1-1	CAWSLEPNTEAFF
TRBV5-4	TRBJ2-1	CASSFDNEQFF
TRBV6-1	TRBJ1-5	CASSAGQGGQPQHF
TRBV5-1	TRBJ2-5	CASSLVSEGLFWGETQYF
TRBV11-2	TRBJ1-1	CASSPGGENTEAFF
TRBV5-1	TRBJ1-1	CASSFAGNPTEAFF
TRBV7-9	TRBJ2-2	CASSLGQNTGELFF
TRBV5-4	TRBJ2-1	CASVLAGALGEQFF
TRBV2	TRBJ2-7	CASSEHSPTYEQYF
TRBV30	TRBJ1-5	CAWTQGYGSNQPQHF
TRBV27	TRBJ2-7	CASSIQYEQYF
TRBV2	TRBJ1-1	CASSTGRVNTEAFF
TRBV7-6	TRBJ2-3	CASSSSVLAGYTDTQYF
TRBV29-1	TRBJ1-2	CSARPDREPGYTF
TRBV5-5	TRBJ1-1	CASSFTEGTEAFF
TRBV5-6	TRBJ1-2	CASSRPGSGDYGYTF
TRBV2	TRBJ2-7	CASLGGLGYEQYF
TRBV27	TRBJ1-2	CASSPGQFYGYTF
TRBV7-9	TRBJ2-5	CASSLEGGQQETQYF
TRBV4-2	TRBJ2-2	CASSQEGWGGANTGELFF
TRBV5-8	TRBJ2-7	CASSATGTGGFYEQYF
TRBV7-2	TRBJ1-4	CASSPWGTGNEKLFF
TRBV5-1	TRBJ1-6	CASSLENSPLHF
TRBV6-6	TRBJ1-6	CASSPDIPLHF
TRBV5-1	TRBJ1-1	CASSLNSPANTEAFF
TRBV5-8	TRBJ2-3	CASSFLIDTQYF
TRBV9	TRBJ2-7	CASSVTGTGDYEQYF
TRBV30	TRBJ2-5	CAWEGARGETQYF
TRBV19	TRBJ2-6	CASSELAGGISGANVLTF
TRBV27	TRBJ2-7	CASSLYGGAMEQYF
TRBV7-3	TRBJ2-7	CASSLRPGEQYF
TRBV27	TRBJ1-2	CASYRAGGWSYTF
TRBV9	TRBJ2-7	CASSPTDRALSYEQYF
TRBV18	TRBJ2-1	CASSPPGLLSDEQFF
TRBV28	TRBJ1-1	CASSWWTTYEAFF